The 25 T cell receptor beta chains in this list originate from one sample, sequenced in a study of cytomegalovirus exposure and HLA in healthy donors (dated 2017 in TCRdb). The method behind the library was the immunoSEQ multiplex PCR assay. A mixture of 60 forward primers for TCR Vbeta segments and 13 reverse primers for TCR Jbeta segments was used in the multiplex PCR. TCRdb took over this immuneACCESS table, retaining in-frame rearrangements with V and J assigned. Such tables are incomplete; in checked studies, under half of the missing clones stem from an unresolved V gene, and the remainder is unexplained. In all, the sample holds about 98,000 clones, and under 85% of those were seen once. More than 3% of the sample is taken by the ten largest. The sequenced material came from PBMCs. The receptors here all came from a female donor in good health and CMV-seropositive.

This clone came up once. A junction end diverges from the germline sequence, so it may reflect a read error. V usage is TRBV9 and J usage is TRBJ1-2; a possible D gene is TRBD1 (6 bases). The CDR3 has 14 residues. Germline V gene sequence: CDR1 SGDLS, CDR2 YYNGEE. CDR3 protein: CASNVGGRDYGYTF. DNA for the CDR3: TGTGCCAGCAACGTAGGGGGGCGCGACTATGGCTACACCTTC.

The genes are TRBV6-5 and TRBJ1-3, with 10 bases aligning to TRBD1. CDR1 and CDR2 from the germline V gene are MNHEY and SVGAGI. The CDR3 length is 16 residues. V shed 4 bases, J shed 2 bases, and the junction held 5 bases outside the gene matches. The DNA for the CDR3 is TGTGCCAGCAGTTTGGGACAGGGGAATGCTGGAAACACCATATATTTT. As protein: CASSLGQGNAGNTIYF.

CDR3 DNA: TGTGCCAGCAGTTCCTACCAACAGGGAAACGAGCAGTACTTC. Translating gives CASSSYQQGNEQYF. The V gene is TRBV27, the J gene TRBJ2-7, with D possibly being TRBD1 (6 bases). The V gene lost 4 bases and the J gene lost 5 bases, with 15 bases spanning the gap. CDR1 is MNHEY and CDR2 is SMNVEV in the germline V gene (reference sequence). The CDR3 totals 14 residues.

This clone was detected once. The chain has TRBV28 and TRBJ2-3, with 9 bases that match TRBD2. This CDR3 contains 17 residues. The germline V gene has CDR1 MDHEN and CDR2 SYDVKM. The junction had 11 bases not matched to a gene; V was cut back by 2 bases and J by 5 bases. CDR3 nucleotides: TGTGCCAGCAGTTTAAATTCTGGGACTAGCATCTTAGATACGCAGTATTTT. Its translation is CASSLNSGTSILDTQYF.

CDR3 DNA: TGTGCCAGCAGCGCCGGGACTAGTAGTTACGAGCAGTACTTC. It encodes CASSAGTSSYEQYF. This sequence joins TRBV9 and TRBJ2-7; 8 bases match TRBD2. Germline CDR1 SGDLS, CDR2 YYNGEE. CDR3 length: 14 residues. V lost 3 bases and J lost 4; bases outside the gene matches: 6.

DNA of the CDR3: TGTGCCAGCAGCTTAAAGGGGAGGGGTGCGGGGGTCAACACTGAAGCTTTCTTT. Its translation is CASSLKGRGAGVNTEAFF. The chain employs TRBV7-3 and TRBJ1-1, with D tentatively TRBD1 (5 bases). The CDR3 is made up of 18 amino acids. Per germline, CDR1 SGHTA and CDR2 FQGTGA. The V and J ends lost 1 base and 2 bases respectively, with 20 bases between them.

The chain couples TRBV4-1 to TRBJ1-2, with 7 bases aligning to TRBD1. Trimming took 6 bases from V and 4 from J; bases not matched to a gene: 5. Germline V gene data show CDR1 as MGHRA and CDR2 as YSYEKL. The CDR3 totals 13 residues. The chain's CDR3 is CASSFGTVYGYTF. As DNA, the CDR3 is TGCGCCAGCAGTTTCGGGACAGTCTATGGCTACACCTTC.

The rearrangement joins TRBV4-1 to TRBJ2-5, with D perhaps matching TRBD1 (5 bases). V lost 0 bases, J lost 4 bases, and 12 bases lay in between. This CDR3 has 15 amino acids. Germline CDR1 reads MGHRA; CDR2 reads YSYEKL. The CDR3 protein is CASSQDQGVGETQYF. CDR3 DNA sequence: TGCGCCAGCAGCCAAGATCAAGGGGTCGGAGAGACCCAGTACTTC.

The chain combines TRBV5-1 with TRBJ2-7; 11 bases are shared with TRBD2. V lost 4 bases and J lost 5; bases outside the gene matches: 8. Germline lookup yields CDR1 SGHRS and CDR2 YFSETQ. The CDR3 spans 15 residues. The CDR3 sequence: CASSPELAGEDEQYF. CDR3 bases: TGCGCCAGCAGCCCAGAACTAGCGGGAGAGGACGAGCAGTACTTC.

The chain combines TRBV7-9 with TRBJ2-2; weak D call: TRBD2 (6 bases). This CDR3 has 15 residues. Trimming shortened V by 5 bases and J by 6 bases, and 16 bases separated the two germline ends. From germline, CDR1 is SEHNR and CDR2 FQNEAQ (reference sequence). CDR3 DNA sequence: TGTGCCAGCAGCCGAAGGAGGGACTCTTCCGGGGAGCTGTTTTTT. It translates to CASSRRRDSSGELFF. The variable domain in full, completed from reference TRBV7-9 and TRBJ2-2, reads DTGVSQNPRHKITKRGQNVTFRCDPISEHNRLYWYRQTLGQGPEFLTYFQNEAQLEKSRLLSDRFSAERPKGSFSTLEIQRTEQGDSAMYLCASSRRRDSSGELFFGEGSRLTVL.

This clone was detected a few times. This chain uses TRBV6-1 with TRBJ1-5, with D possibly being TRBD1 (5 bases). V lost 1 base, J lost 7 bases, and 11 bases lay in between. The CDR3 covers 14 residues. Germline CDR1 reads MNHNS; CDR2 reads SASEGT. CDR3 loop: CASSEGGGRQPQHF. Here the CDR3 DNA reads TGTGCCAGCAGTGAAGGCGGGGGTCGACAGCCCCAGCATTTT.

The chain recombines TRBV12-5 with TRBJ2-7, with D maybe TRBD2 (5 bases). V lost 1 base, J lost 3 bases, and 19 bases lay in between. The CDR3 loop spans 17 amino acids. Germline V gene data show CDR1 as LGHNT and CDR2 as FRNRAP. The DNA of the CDR3 is TGTGCTAGTGGTTTGGCGCTAAGCGAGAAGGGAGTCTACGAGCAGTACTTC. Translated, it gives CASGLALSEKGVYEQYF. The whole variable domain, filled in from reference TRBV12-5 and TRBJ2-7, reads DARVTQTPRHKVTEMGQEVTMRCQPILGHNTVFWYRQTMMQGLELLAYFRNRAPLDDSGMPKDRFSAEMPDATLATLKIQPSEPRDSAVYFCASGLALSEKGVYEQYFGPGTRLTVT.

The chain carries TRBV5-4 and TRBJ2-5, with 11 bases matching TRBD2. J lost 4 bases, V lost 4 bases, and 6 bases had no gene match. There are 15 residues in the CDR3. Germline CDR1 SGHNT, CDR2 YYREEE (reference sequence). The CDR3 nucleotides are TGTGCCAGCAGCATTAGCGGGGGGGGCGGAGAGACCCAGTACTTC. It is translated as CASSISGGGGETQYF.

The rearrangement uses TRBV2 and TRBJ2-3; TRBD2 matches at 10 bases. Germline CDR1 reads SNHLY; CDR2 reads FYNNEI. The CDR3 spans 18 residues. V lost 5 bases to trimming and J lost 0 bases; unmatched junction nucleotides: 11. The DNA of the CDR3 is TGTGCCAGCAGTCCACTTATCCTACTAGCGGGAAGCACAGATACGCAGTATTTT. Protein product: CASSPLILLAGSTDTQYF.

The V gene is TRBV19, the J gene TRBJ2-2; the D is unclear. Trimming left V 1 base short and J 3 bases short, with 6 bases between. The germline V gene has CDR1 LNHDA and CDR2 SQIVND (reference sequence). This CDR3 region has 14 residues. In nucleotides, the CDR3 is TGTGCCAGTAGTATAGTGGCGGACACCGGGGAGCTGTTTTTT. This encodes CASSIVADTGELFF.

The gene calls are TRBV2 and TRBJ2-7; TRBD2 matches 9 bases. The CDR3 totals 14 residues. J lost 2 bases, V lost 6 bases, and 5 bases had no gene match. Germline CDR1 SNHLY, CDR2 FYNNEI. CDR3 protein: CASRGGLATYEQYF. As DNA, the CDR3 is TGTGCCAGCAGGGGGGGACTAGCCACCTACGAGCAGTACTTC.

The V gene is TRBV6-4, the J gene TRBJ2-2; 8 nucleotides line up with TRBD1. This CDR3 is 14 amino acids long. Germline V gene lookup returns CDR1 MRHNA and CDR2 SNTAGT. V shed 7 bases and J 2 bases; nucleotides not matched to a gene: 3. CDR3 protein: CASKTGVNTGELFF. The CDR3 DNA is TGTGCCAGCAAGACAGGGGTTAACACCGGGGAGCTGTTTTTT.

The chain joins TRBV4-2 to TRBJ2-7, with a weak D call TRBD2 (5 bases). Trimming shortened V by 0 bases and J by 1 base, and 13 bases separated the two germline ends. The CDR3 has 16 residues. CDR1 and CDR2 (germline): LGHNA, YNFKEQ. In DNA form, the CDR3 reads TGTGCCAGCAGCCAAGAGGTGAGCGGAGCATCCTACGAGCAGTACTTC. Translating gives CASSQEVSGASYEQYF.

This chain uses TRBV15 with TRBJ2-7, with D possibly being TRBD2 (6 bases). The CDR3 has 16 residues. CDR1 and CDR2 (germline): LNHNV, YYDKDF (reference sequence). Between the trimmed V and J ends, which lost 1 base and 7 bases, there was a span of 20 bases. The chain's CDR3 is CATSRGGDPATQEQYF. CDR3 DNA sequence: TGTGCCACCAGCAGAGGGGGGGATCCCGCTACTCAGGAGCAGTACTTC.

This clone appeared once. V and J are TRBV6-1 and TRBJ2-5; 7 bases agree with TRBD2. The CDR3 loop spans 15 amino acids. CDR1 is MNHNS and CDR2 is SASEGT in the germline V gene. The V and J ends lost 7 bases and 5 bases, in that order; junction bases with no gene match: 13. CDR3 DNA sequence: TGTGCCAGCAATCGGAAAGGGCAGGGAGGGGAGACCCAGTACTTC. As protein: CASNRKGQGGETQYF.

The rearrangement joins TRBV6-5 to TRBJ1-1; no firm D call. Trimming shortened V by 0 bases and J by 1 base, and 6 bases separated the two germline ends. Germline V gene lookup returns CDR1 MNHEY and CDR2 SVGAGI. The CDR3 covers 14 residues. The chain's CDR3 is CASSYSNRNTEAFF. As DNA, the CDR3 is TGTGCCAGCAGTTACTCGAACAGGAACACTGAAGCTTTCTTT.

This clone has only one observation. The gene calls are TRBV11-2 and TRBJ1-2; D is ambiguous. Germline CDR1 reads SGHAT; CDR2 reads FQNNGV. The CDR3 loop spans 15 amino acids. Trimming pared 1 base from V and 8 bases from J, leaving 17 bases between. The DNA for the CDR3 is TGTGCCAGCAGCTTAGGTCCAACCCAGGTTAGGGGCTACACCTTC. This codes for CASSLGPTQVRGYTF.

The rearrangement joins TRBV27 to TRBJ1-1; weak D call: TRBD1 (5 bases). The V end was cut by 7 bases, the J end by 4 bases, with 7 bases between. The length of the CDR3 is 11 residues. Germline CDR1 is MNHEY and CDR2 is SMNVEV (reference sequence). The CDR3 loop reads CASNRGTEAFF. The DNA of the CDR3 is TGTGCCAGCAATAGGGGCACTGAAGCTTTCTTT.

The chain employs TRBV29-1 and TRBJ1-1; D perhaps matches TRBD1 (5 bases). CDR3 length: 13 residues. Trimming took 5 bases from V and 4 from J, leaving 14 bases between them. Germline assignment: CDR1 SQVTM and CDR2 ANQGSEA. CDR3 in amino acids: CSVNPQGGTEAFF. DNA for the CDR3: TGCAGCGTTAACCCTCAGGGAGGCACTGAAGCTTTCTTT.

The chain recombines TRBV28 with TRBJ2-1, with 7 bases that match TRBD1. CDR1 and CDR2 from the germline V gene are MDHEN and SYDVKM. CDR3 length: 15 residues. V was clipped by 7 bases and J by 8 bases; unmatched bases: 14. The CDR3 DNA sequence: TGTGCCAGCACTCTAGGGGGCTCGCGGTGGGATGAGCAGTTCTTC. Amino acid sequence: CASTLGGSRWDEQFF.